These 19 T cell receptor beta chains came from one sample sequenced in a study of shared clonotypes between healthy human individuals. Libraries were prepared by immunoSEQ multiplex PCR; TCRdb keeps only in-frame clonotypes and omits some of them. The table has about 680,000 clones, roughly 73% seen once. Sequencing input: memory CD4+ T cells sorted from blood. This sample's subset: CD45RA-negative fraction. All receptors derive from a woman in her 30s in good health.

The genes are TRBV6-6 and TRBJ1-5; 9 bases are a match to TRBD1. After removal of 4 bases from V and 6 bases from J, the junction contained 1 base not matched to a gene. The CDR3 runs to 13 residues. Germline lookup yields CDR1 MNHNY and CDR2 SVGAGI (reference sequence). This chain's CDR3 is CASSSDRGQPQHF. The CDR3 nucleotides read TGTGCCAGCAGTTCGGACAGGGGTCAGCCCCAGCATTTT.

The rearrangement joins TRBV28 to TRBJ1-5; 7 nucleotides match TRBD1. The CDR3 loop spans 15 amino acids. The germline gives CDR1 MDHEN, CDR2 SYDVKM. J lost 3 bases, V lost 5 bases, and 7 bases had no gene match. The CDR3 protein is CASSGTAGDNQPQHF. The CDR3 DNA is TGTGCCAGCAGTGGGACAGCGGGAGACAATCAGCCCCAGCATTTT.

The CDR3: CASSRDWENTEAFF. CDR3 nucleotide sequence: TGTGCCAGCAGCCGCGACTGGGAAAACACTGAAGCTTTCTTT. The chain combines TRBV7-9 with TRBJ1-1; D is ambiguous. V was clipped by 5 bases and J by 2 bases, with 12 bases between them. Germline V gene lookup returns CDR1 SEHNR and CDR2 FQNEAQ (reference sequence). This CDR3 contains 14 residues.

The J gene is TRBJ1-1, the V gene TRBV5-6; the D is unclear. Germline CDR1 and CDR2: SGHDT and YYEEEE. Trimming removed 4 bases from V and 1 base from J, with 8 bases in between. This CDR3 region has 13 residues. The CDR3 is CASSVQANTEAFF. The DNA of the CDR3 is TGTGCCAGCAGCGTGCAGGCGAACACTGAAGCTTTCTTT.

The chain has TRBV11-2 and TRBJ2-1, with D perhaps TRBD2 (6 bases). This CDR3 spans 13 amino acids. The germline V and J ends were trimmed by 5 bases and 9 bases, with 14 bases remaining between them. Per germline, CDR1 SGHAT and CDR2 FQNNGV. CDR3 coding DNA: TGTGCCAGCAGCCATGGAGGGGACGGTGAGCAGTTCTTC. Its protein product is CASSHGGDGEQFF.

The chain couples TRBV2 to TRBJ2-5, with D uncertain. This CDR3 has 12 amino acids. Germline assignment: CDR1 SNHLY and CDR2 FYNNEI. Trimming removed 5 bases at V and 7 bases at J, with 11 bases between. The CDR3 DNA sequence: TGTGCCAGCAGTAACTCATTCGTGACCCAGTACTTC. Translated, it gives CASSNSFVTQYF.

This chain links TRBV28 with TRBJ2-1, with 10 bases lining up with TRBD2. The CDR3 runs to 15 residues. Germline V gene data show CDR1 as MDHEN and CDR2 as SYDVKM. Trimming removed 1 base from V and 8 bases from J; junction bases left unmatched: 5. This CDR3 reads CASSLFSSGSDEQFF. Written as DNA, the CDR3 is TGTGCCAGCAGTTTATTTTCTAGCGGGAGCGATGAGCAGTTCTTC.

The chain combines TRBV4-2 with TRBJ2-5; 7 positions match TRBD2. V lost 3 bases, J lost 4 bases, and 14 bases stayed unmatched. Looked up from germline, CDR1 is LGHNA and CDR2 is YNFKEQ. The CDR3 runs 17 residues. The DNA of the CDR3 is TGTGCCAGCAGCCATAAATTGGCGCGGGAGTTGTCAGAGACCCAGTACTTC. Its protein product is CASSHKLARELSETQYF.

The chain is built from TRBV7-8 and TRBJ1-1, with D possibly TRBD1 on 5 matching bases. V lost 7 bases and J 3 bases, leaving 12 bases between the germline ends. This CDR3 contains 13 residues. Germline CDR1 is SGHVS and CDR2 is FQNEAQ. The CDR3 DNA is TGTGCCAGCATCACGAGGGGAGACACTGAAGCTTTCTTT. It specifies CASITRGDTEAFF.

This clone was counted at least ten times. The chain's CDR3 is CASSLGQASDEQYF. CDR3 DNA sequence: TGTGCCAGCAGTTTAGGCCAGGCCTCAGACGAGCAGTACTTC. V usage is TRBV27 and J usage is TRBJ2-7; D call uncertain. The V gene's germline CDR1 is MNHEY and CDR2 SMNVEV (reference sequence). Between the trimmed V and J ends, which lost 2 bases and 5 bases, there was a span of 13 bases. This CDR3 has 14 amino acids.

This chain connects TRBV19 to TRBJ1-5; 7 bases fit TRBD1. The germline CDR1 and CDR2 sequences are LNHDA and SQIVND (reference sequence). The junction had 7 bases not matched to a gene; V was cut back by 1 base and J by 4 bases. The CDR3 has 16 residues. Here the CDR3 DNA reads TGTGCCAGTAGTATAGCCACCGGGACAGCAAATCAGCCCCAGCATTTT. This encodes CASSIATGTANQPQHF.

The CDR3 coding sequence is TGTGCCAGCAGTTACCGAACTAGGGAAATCGGGGAGCTGTTTTTT. Encoded protein: CASSYRTREIGELFF. The V and J genes are TRBV6-5 and TRBJ2-2; D perhaps matches TRBD2 (5 bases). Trimming pared 2 bases from V and 7 bases from J, leaving 14 bases between. Germline V CDR1 and CDR2: MNHEY, SVGAGI. This CDR3 has 15 residues.

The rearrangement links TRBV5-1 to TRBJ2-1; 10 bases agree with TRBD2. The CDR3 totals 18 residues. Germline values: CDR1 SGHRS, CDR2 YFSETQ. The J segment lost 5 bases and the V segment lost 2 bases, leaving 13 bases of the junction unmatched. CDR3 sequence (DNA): TGCGCCAGCAGCTTAATCAGCTTGTCTAGCGGGGGAAACAATGAGCAGTTCTTC. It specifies CASSLISLSSGGNNEQFF.

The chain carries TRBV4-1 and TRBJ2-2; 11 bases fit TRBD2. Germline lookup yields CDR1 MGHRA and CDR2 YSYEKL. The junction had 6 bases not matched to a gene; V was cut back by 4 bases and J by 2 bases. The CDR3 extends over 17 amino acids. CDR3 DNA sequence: TGCGCCAGCAGCCGGGAACTAGCGGGAGTTAACACCGGGGAGCTGTTTTTT. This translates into CASSRELAGVNTGELFF.

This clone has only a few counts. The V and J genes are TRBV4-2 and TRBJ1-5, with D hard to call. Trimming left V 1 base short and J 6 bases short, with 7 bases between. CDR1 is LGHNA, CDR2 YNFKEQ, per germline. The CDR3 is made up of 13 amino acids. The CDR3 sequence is CASSQVVGQPQHF. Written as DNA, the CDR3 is TGTGCCAGCAGCCAAGTCGTCGGTCAGCCCCAGCATTTT.

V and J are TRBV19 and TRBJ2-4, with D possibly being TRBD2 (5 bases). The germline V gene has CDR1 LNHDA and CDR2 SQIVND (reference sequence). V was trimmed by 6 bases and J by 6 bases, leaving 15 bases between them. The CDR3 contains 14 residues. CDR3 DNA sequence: TGTGCCAGTAGCCCTTTGAGCGGCCTAAACATTCAGTACTTC. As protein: CASSPLSGLNIQYF.

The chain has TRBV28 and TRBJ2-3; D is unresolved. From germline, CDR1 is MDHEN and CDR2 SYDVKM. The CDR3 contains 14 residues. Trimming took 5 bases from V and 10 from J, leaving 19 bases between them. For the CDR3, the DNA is TGTGCCAGCAGTCCCCGAAGGTCCTTCGGCGCGCAGTATTTT. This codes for CASSPRRSFGAQYF.

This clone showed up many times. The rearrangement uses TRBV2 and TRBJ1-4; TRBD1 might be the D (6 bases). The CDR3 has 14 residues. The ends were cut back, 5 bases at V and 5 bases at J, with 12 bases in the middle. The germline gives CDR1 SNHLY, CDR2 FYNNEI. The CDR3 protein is CASSPTGRNEKLFF. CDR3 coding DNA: TGTGCCAGCAGTCCGACAGGAAGAAATGAAAAACTGTTTTTT.

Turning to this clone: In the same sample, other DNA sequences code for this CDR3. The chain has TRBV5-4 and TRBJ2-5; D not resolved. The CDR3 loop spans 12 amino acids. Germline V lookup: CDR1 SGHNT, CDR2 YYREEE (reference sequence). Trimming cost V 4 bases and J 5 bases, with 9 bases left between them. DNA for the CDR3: TGTGCCAGCAGCGCTGACGAGGAGACCCAGTACTTC. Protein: CASSADEETQYF.